What follows are 8 T cell receptor beta chains derived from one specimen sequenced in a study of blood T cell repertoires in COVID-19. Sequenced by immunoSEQ multiplex PCR; TCRdb stores in-frame clones only, minus some. The table shows roughly 47,000 clones, with around 82% occurring only once. Sequencing used peripheral blood. These receptors were collected from a woman between 65 and 79 years old with acute or convalescent COVID-19.

This clone was seen a handful of times. This sequence joins TRBV6-2 or TRBV6-3 and TRBJ2-2; no clear D gene. The V and J ends lost 0 bases and 0 bases respectively, with 8 bases between them. Germline V gene data show CDR1 as MNHEY and CDR2 as SVGEGT. The CDR3 covers 16 residues. The chain's CDR3 is CASSYSARPNTGELFF. For the CDR3, the DNA is TGTGCCAGCAGTTACTCTGCCAGGCCGAACACCGGGGAGCTGTTTTTT.

The chain joins TRBV5-1 to TRBJ2-5, with 11 bases identical to TRBD1. The CDR3 runs 13 residues. Looked up from germline, CDR1 is SGHRS and CDR2 is YFSETQ. Trimming at V came to 4 bases and at J to 5 bases, leaving 1 base not matched to a gene. DNA for the CDR3: TGCGCCAGCAGCAGGGACAGGGGGGAGACCCAGTACTTC. Its translation: CASSRDRGETQYF.

This chain joins TRBV3-1 (or the pseudogene TRBV3-2) and TRBJ1-2, with unresolved D. The length of the CDR3 is 14 residues. In germline, CDR1 is LGHDT, CDR2 YNNKEL (reference sequence). The ends were cut back, 0 bases at V and 1 base at J, with 6 bases in the middle. CDR3 region: CASSQDDINYGYTF. Written as DNA, the CDR3 is TGTGCCAGCAGCCAAGACGACATTAACTATGGCTACACCTTC.

The chain has TRBV24-1 and TRBJ1-2, with 9 bases identical to TRBD1. CDR3 size: 14 residues. CDR1 and CDR2 from the germline V gene are KGHDR and SFDVKD. J was trimmed by 6 bases and V by 7 bases; bases with no gene match: 8. CDR3 amino acids: CATRGPGQGHGYTF. The DNA of the CDR3 is TGTGCCACCAGAGGACCGGGACAGGGACATGGCTACACCTTC.

V and J are TRBV27 and TRBJ2-3, with D possibly being TRBD2 (6 bases). Trimming removed 3 bases at V and 2 bases at J, with 9 bases between. This CDR3 is 14 amino acids long. Germline CDR1 reads MNHEY; CDR2 reads SMNVEV (reference sequence). In DNA form, the CDR3 reads TGTGCCAGCAGTTTCGGCGGGGCCACAGATACGCAGTATTTT. Encoded protein: CASSFGGATDTQYF.

The V call is TRBV11-3, the J call TRBJ1-3; D is uncertain. This CDR3 region has 13 residues. In germline, CDR1 is SGHNT, CDR2 YENEEA. Between the trimmed V and J ends, which lost 2 bases and 4 bases, there was a span of 6 bases. Written as DNA, the CDR3 is TGTGCCAGCAGCTTAAACGCGGGAAACACCATATATTTT. This sequence encodes CASSLNAGNTIYF.

This chain links TRBV28 with TRBJ2-4, with D perhaps TRBD1 (6 bases). This CDR3 spans 13 amino acids. The V end was cut by 6 bases, the J end by 3 bases, with 9 bases between. CDR1 and CDR2 (germline): MDHEN, SYDVKM. The CDR3 loop reads CASSGTLKNIQYF. DNA for the CDR3: TGTGCCAGCAGCGGGACACTCAAAAACATTCAGTACTTC.

This rearrangement joins TRBV19 to TRBJ1-5; possible D gene TRBD1, 5 bases. This CDR3 is 14 amino acids long. CDR1 is LNHDA, CDR2 SQIVND, per germline (reference sequence). V lost 3 bases and J 1 base, leaving 7 bases between the germline ends. The CDR3 is CASSIRTSNQPQHF. In DNA, the CDR3 is TGTGCCAGTAGTATCCGGACAAGCAATCAGCCCCAGCATTTT.